The clone carrying this T cell receptor beta chain came up once. Profiling relied on immunoSEQ multiplex PCR, and the TCRdb table lists in-frame clones only, not all of them. Of fewer than 60,000 clones detected, more than 85% appear once; the ten largest clones hold roughly 1.2%. The sample belongs to a study of T cell changes during pregnancy in multiple sclerosis. The TCR originated in a female donor in good health, enrolled as a control in a pregnancy study. The specimen was peripheral blood, collected after pregnancy.

The CDR3 is CASSPAAATDTQYF. The DNA of the CDR3 is TGTGCCAGCAGTCCCGCCGCGGCAACAGATACGCAGTATTTT. The chain recombines TRBV27 with TRBJ2-3; D gene unclear. The CDR3 extends over 14 amino acids. Germline CDR1 MNHEY, CDR2 SMNVEV (reference sequence). Trimming removed 5 bases at V and 3 bases at J, with 12 bases between.